This record covers a single T cell receptor (beta chain). These data belong to a study of regulatory T cells in long-lasting Graves disease. Investigators prepared the TCR beta libraries by applying iRepertoire HTBI primers and Arm-PCR of CDR3 regions. From the multiplex PCR reads, TCRdb called clonotypes with MiXCR, one entry per CDR3 protein. In the table there are 550,000 to 700,000 distinct CDR3 sequences, 15% to 20% of which are singletons. As for time point: newly diagnosed GD, antithyroid drugs for less than 3 months. The TCR library was made from RNA extracted from PBMCs. Germline assignment: CDR1 MNHEY and CDR2 SMNVEV (reference sequence). V was trimmed by 5 bases and J by 3 bases, leaving 11 bases between them. The CDR3 extends over 14 amino acids. The same sample was also studied in work on T cells in Graves' hyperthyroidism and ophthalmopathy.

The clonotype comes from a man between 18 and 29 years old with Graves disease. The V and J genes are TRBV27 and TRBJ1-5, with D possibly being TRBD1 (6 bases). The sequencing here drew on peripheral blood mononuclear cells (PBMCs), taken at new diagnosis, from a patient treated with antithyroid drugs. The CDR3, as DNA: TGTGCCAGCAGTGTACAGGGTCTCAATCAGCCCCAGCATTTT. Amino acids: CASSVQGLNQPQHF.